Detailed here is one TCR beta chain. This same CDR3 is encoded by further DNA sequences in the sample. In every patient, relapse followed autologous stem cell transplantation, while exposure to brentuximab vedotin differed. The data originate from a study of PD-1 blockade in classical Hodgkin lymphoma. Here immunoSEQ multiplex PCR was the method, and the copy in TCRdb shows in-frame clones only, minus some. This table has some 100,000 clones, around nine tenths appearing once. Sequencing was performed on peripheral blood mononuclear cells (PBMCs), taken before the second cycle of nivolumab. This receptor was identified in a human donor with classical Hodgkin lymphoma.

CDR3 coding DNA: TGTGCCAGCTCACCTAGAAGCGGGCGCACAGATACGCAGTATTTT. This gives the protein CASSPRSGRTDTQYF. The chain links TRBV18 to TRBJ2-3; D might be TRBD2 (6 bases). CDR1 is KGHSH and CDR2 is LQKENI in the germline V gene. V was trimmed by 3 bases and J by 1 base, leaving 11 bases between them. The CDR3 is 15 residues long.